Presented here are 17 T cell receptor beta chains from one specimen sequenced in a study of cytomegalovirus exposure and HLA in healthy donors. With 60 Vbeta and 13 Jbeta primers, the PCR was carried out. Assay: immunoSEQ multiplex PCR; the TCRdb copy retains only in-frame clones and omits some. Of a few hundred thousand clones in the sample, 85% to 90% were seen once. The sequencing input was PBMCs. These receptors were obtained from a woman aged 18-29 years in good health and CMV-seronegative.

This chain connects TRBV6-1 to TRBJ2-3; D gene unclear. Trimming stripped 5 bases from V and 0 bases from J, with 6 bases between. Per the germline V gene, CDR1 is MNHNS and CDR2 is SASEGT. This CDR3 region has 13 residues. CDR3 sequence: CASSFGSTDTQYF. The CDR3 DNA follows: TGTGCCAGCAGTTTCGGGAGCACAGATACGCAGTATTTT.

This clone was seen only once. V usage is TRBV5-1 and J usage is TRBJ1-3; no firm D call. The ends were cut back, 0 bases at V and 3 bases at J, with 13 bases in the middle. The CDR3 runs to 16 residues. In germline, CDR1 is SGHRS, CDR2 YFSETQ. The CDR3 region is CASSLAGAGYGNTIYF. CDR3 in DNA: TGCGCCAGCAGCTTGGCCGGAGCGGGGTATGGAAACACCATATATTTT.

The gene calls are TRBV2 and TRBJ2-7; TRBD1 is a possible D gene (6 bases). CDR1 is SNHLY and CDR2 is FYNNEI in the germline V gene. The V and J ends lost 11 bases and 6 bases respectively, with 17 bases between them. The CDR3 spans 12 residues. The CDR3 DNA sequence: TGTGCCCGAAAGGACAGATCCGGCGAGCAGTACTTC. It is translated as CARKDRSGEQYF.

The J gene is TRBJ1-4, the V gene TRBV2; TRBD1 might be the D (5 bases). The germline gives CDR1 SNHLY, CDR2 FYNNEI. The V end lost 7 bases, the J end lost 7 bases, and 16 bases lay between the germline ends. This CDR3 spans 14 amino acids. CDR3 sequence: CASIPLGGSEKLFF. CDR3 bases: TGTGCCAGCATCCCTCTCGGGGGGAGTGAAAAACTGTTTTTT.

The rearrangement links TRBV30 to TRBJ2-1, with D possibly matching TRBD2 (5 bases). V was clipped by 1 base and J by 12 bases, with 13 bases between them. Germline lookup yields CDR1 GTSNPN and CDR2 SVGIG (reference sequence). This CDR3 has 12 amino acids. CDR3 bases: TGTGCCTGGAGTGCCCCTGCTAGCAGGCAGTTCTTC. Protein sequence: CAWSAPASRQFF.

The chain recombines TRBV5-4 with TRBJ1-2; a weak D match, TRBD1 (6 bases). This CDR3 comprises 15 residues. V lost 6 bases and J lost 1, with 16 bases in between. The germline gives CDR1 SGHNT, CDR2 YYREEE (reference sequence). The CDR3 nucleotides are TGTGCCAGCAAGGCACAGGGTGAAGTTAACTATGGCTACACCTTC. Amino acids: CASKAQGEVNYGYTF.

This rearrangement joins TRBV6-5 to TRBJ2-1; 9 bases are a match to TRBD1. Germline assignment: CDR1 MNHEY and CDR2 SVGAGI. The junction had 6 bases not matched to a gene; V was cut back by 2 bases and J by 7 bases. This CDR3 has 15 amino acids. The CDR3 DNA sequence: TGTGCCAGCAGTTACCTAGGACAGGGGATTAATGAGCAGTTCTTC. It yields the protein CASSYLGQGINEQFF.

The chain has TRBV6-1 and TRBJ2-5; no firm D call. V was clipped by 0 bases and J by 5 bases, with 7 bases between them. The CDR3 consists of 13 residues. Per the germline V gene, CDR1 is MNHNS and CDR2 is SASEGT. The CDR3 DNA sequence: TGTGCCAGCAGTGAAGCGAGTCATGAGACCCAGTACTTC. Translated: CASSEASHETQYF.

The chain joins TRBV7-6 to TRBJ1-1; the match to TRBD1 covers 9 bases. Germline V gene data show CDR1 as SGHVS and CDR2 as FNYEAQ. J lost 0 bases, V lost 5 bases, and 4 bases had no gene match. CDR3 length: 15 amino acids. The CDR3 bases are TGTGCCAGCAGCCCAAGACAGGGGGTGAACACTGAAGCTTTCTTT. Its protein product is CASSPRQGVNTEAFF. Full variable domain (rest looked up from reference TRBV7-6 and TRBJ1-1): GAGVSQSPRYKVTKRGQDVALRCDPISGHVSLYWYRQALGQGPEFLTYFNYEAQQDKSGLPNDRFSAERPEGSISTLTIQRTEQRDSAMYRCASSPRQGVNTEAFFGQGTRLTVV.

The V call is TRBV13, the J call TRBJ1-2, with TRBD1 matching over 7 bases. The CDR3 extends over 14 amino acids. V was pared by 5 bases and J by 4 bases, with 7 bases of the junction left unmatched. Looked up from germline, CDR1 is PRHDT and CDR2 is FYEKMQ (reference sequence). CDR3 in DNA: TGTGCCAGCAGCCCTGGCAGGGGGTTCTATGGCTACACCTTC. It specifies CASSPGRGFYGYTF.

The CDR3 is CASTFAQGGKNIQYF. In nucleotides, the CDR3 is TGTGCCAGTACTTTCGCGCAGGGTGGGAAAAACATTCAGTACTTC. V usage is TRBV19 and J usage is TRBJ2-4; D perhaps matches TRBD1 (5 bases). CDR3 size: 15 residues. V lost 7 bases, J lost 4 bases, and 17 bases lay in between. Germline V gene data show CDR1 as LNHDA and CDR2 as SQIVND (reference sequence). Supplemented by reference TRBV19 and TRBJ2-4, the full variable domain reads DGGITQSPKYLFRKEGQNVTLSCEQNLNHDAMYWYRQDPGQGLRLIYYSQIVNDFQKGDIAEGYSVSREKKESFPLTVTSAQKNPTAFYLCASTFAQGGKNIQYFGAGTRLSVL.

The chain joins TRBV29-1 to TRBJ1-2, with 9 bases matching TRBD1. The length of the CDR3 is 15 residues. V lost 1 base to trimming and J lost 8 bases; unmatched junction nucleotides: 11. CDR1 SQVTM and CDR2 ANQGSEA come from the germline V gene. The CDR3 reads CSVEGTGDFSRGYTF. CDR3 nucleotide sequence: TGCAGCGTTGAAGGGACAGGGGATTTCTCGCGGGGCTACACCTTC. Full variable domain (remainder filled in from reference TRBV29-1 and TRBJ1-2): SAVISQKPSRDICQRGTSLTIQCQVDSQVTMMFWYRQQPGQSLTLIATANQGSEATYESGFVIDKFPISRPNLTFSTLTVSNMSPEDSSIYLCSVEGTGDFSRGYTFGSGTRLTVV.

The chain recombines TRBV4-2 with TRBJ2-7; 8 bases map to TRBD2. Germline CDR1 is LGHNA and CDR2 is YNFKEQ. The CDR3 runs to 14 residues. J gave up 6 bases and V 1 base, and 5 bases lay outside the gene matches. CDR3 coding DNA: TGTGCCAGCAGCCAAGTCGAGCTAGCGGGCGAGCAGTACTTC. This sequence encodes CASSQVELAGEQYF.

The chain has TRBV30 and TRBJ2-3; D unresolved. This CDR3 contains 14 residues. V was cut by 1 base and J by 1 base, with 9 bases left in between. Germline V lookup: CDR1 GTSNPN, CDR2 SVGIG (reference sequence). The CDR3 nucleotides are TGTGCCTGGAGTGCAGGCTGGGGCACAGATACGCAGTATTTT. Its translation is CAWSAGWGTDTQYF.

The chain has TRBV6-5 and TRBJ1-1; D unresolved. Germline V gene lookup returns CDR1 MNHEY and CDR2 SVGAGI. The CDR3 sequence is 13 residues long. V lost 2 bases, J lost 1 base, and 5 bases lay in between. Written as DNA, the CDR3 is TGTGCCAGCAGTTACGTACAGAACACTGAAGCTTTCTTT. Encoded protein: CASSYVQNTEAFF.

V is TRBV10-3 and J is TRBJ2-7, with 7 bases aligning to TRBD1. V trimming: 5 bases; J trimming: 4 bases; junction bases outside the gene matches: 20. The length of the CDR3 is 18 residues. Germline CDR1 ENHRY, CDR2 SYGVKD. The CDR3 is CAISSSRIGTATDYEQYF. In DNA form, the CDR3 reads TGTGCCATCAGTTCTTCGCGTATCGGGACAGCTACCGATTACGAGCAGTACTTC.

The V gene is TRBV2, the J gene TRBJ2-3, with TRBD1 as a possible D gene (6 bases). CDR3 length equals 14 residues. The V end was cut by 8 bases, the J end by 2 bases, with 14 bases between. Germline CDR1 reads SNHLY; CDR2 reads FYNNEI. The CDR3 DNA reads TGTGCCAGCGTCACGACAGGACCCACAGATACGCAGTATTTT. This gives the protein CASVTTGPTDTQYF.